The 26 T cell receptor beta chains given below trace back to one sample, sequenced in a study of blood T cell repertoires in COVID-19. TCRdb's table, derived via immunoSEQ multiplex PCR, lists solely in-frame clones and lacks some. The sample yields around 200,000 clones, approximately 85% seen once. Sequencing used PBMCs or T cells enriched from blood (not recorded which). These receptors were taken from a man aged 40-55 years with acute COVID-19.

This clone was counted a single time. The V gene is TRBV6-4, the J gene TRBJ1-2; 7 positions agree with TRBD1. V shed 1 base, J shed 1 base, and the junction held 9 bases outside the gene matches. This CDR3 contains 17 residues. Germline V CDR1 and CDR2: MRHNA, SNTAGT. The CDR3 bases are TGTGCCAGCAGTGACTTCGGGTCAGGGGGAAATAACTATGGCTACACCTTC. Translated, it gives CASSDFGSGGNNYGYTF.

The chain has TRBV27 and TRBJ2-3; TRBD2 matches 8 bases. Germline-derived CDR1 and CDR2 are MNHEY and SMNVEV (reference sequence). V was clipped by 5 bases and J by 12 bases; unmatched bases: 7. This CDR3 region has 12 residues. CDR3 DNA sequence: TGTGCCAGCAGTCCGACGGGACTAGTACAGTATTTT. This translates into CASSPTGLVQYF.

The genes are TRBV2 and TRBJ2-2; TRBD2 matches at 11 bases. The V gene end was trimmed by 6 bases and the J gene end by 4 bases; junction bases not matched to a gene: 7. Looked up from germline, CDR1 is SNHLY and CDR2 is FYNNEI. The CDR3 runs to 16 residues. CDR3 DNA sequence: TGTGCCAGCAGCTTTAGCGGGAGGGAGGGCACCGGGGAGCTGTTTTTT. Translating gives CASSFSGREGTGELFF.

The chain employs TRBV28 and TRBJ1-2; 8 bases fit TRBD1. The CDR3 covers 14 residues. Trimming removed 3 bases from V and 8 bases from J; junction bases left unmatched: 8. In germline, CDR1 is MDHEN, CDR2 SYDVKM. This CDR3 reads CASSLDRVMGGYTF. Here the CDR3 DNA reads TGTGCCAGCAGTTTGGACAGGGTAATGGGGGGCTACACCTTC.

The genes are TRBV9 and TRBJ2-3, with TRBD2 matching 12 bases. The CDR3 runs to 15 residues. Trimming at V came to 2 bases and at J to 3 bases, leaving 1 base not matched to a gene. Germline-derived CDR1 and CDR2 are SGDLS and YYNGEE. In nucleotides, the CDR3 is TGTGCCAGCAGCGTGGGACTAGCGGGTACAGATACGCAGTATTTT. This gives the protein CASSVGLAGTDTQYF.

This chain connects TRBV6-5 to TRBJ2-5, with D possibly being TRBD2 (6 bases). CDR1 and CDR2 (germline): MNHEY, SVGAGI. CDR3 length: 14 residues. V lost 0 bases and J lost 7, with 12 bases in between. CDR3 nucleotide sequence: TGTGCCAGCAGTTACTCGGACGGGGGACGGACCCAGTACTTC. This codes for CASSYSDGGRTQYF.

The J gene is TRBJ2-1, the V gene TRBV6-4; 8 nucleotides line up with TRBD2. V lost 5 bases to trimming and J lost 8 bases; unmatched junction nucleotides: 11. CDR3 length equals 15 residues. In germline, CDR1 is MRHNA, CDR2 SNTAGT. Here the CDR3 reads CASSTQAGGTDEQFF. CDR3 sequence (DNA): TGTGCCAGCAGTACTCAGGCGGGAGGAACGGATGAGCAGTTCTTC.

With regard to this clone: Other DNA sequences in the same sample also yield this CDR3. This sequence joins TRBV3-1 (or the pseudogene TRBV3-2) and TRBJ1-6; the D gene is possibly TRBD1 (5 bases). V gave up 1 base and J gave up 0 bases, with 13 bases separating them. Germline lookup yields CDR1 LGHDT and CDR2 YNNKEL (reference sequence). This CDR3 is 18 amino acids long. CDR3 residues: CASSQGTLMSSYNSPLHF. The CDR3 DNA reads as TGTGCCAGCAGCCAAGGGACATTAATGTCCTCCTATAATTCACCCCTCCACTTT.

This clone was counted between two and nine times. V is TRBV7-8 and J is TRBJ2-1; 9 bases align to TRBD2. Germline CDR1 is SGHVS and CDR2 is FQNEAQ. The CDR3 is 13 residues long. Trimming took 5 bases from V and 8 from J; bases not matched to a gene: 4. The CDR3 sequence is CASSVGLAYEQFF. The CDR3 DNA is TGTGCCAGCAGCGTAGGACTAGCGTATGAGCAGTTCTTC.

This clone was found a few times. The chain's CDR3 is CASTRAVNQPQHF. The CDR3 DNA sequence: TGTGCCAGCACCAGGGCTGTTAATCAGCCCCAGCATTTT. V gene TRBV2 combines with J gene TRBJ1-5, with D tentatively TRBD1 (5 bases). Trimming took off 7 bases at V and 4 bases at J, with 11 bases between the two ends. The CDR3 totals 13 residues. Germline CDR1 is SNHLY and CDR2 is FYNNEI.

The CDR3 sequence: CASAPGGPGELFF. CDR3 bases: TGCGCCAGCGCGCCTGGAGGGCCCGGGGAGCTGTTTTTT. V is TRBV5-1 and J is TRBJ2-2; maybe TRBD2 (6 bases). Germline V gene data show CDR1 as SGHRS and CDR2 as YFSETQ. Deletions cut 7 bases from V and 6 bases from J, with 13 bases between. The CDR3 has 13 amino acids.

This chain uses TRBV19 with TRBJ2-5, with TRBD2 as a possible D gene (6 bases). V gave up 5 bases and J gave up 5 bases, with 15 bases separating them. In germline, CDR1 is LNHDA, CDR2 SQIVND (reference sequence). The CDR3 sequence is 14 residues long. This CDR3 reads CASSGAGLTETQYF. In DNA, the CDR3 is TGTGCCAGTAGTGGGGCGGGGTTAACCGAGACCCAGTACTTC.

The chain uses TRBV5-1 and TRBJ2-2; weak D call: TRBD2 (6 bases). Deletions cut 5 bases from V and 5 bases from J, with 10 bases between. CDR1 is SGHRS and CDR2 is YFSETQ in the germline V gene. This CDR3 comprises 13 residues. DNA for the CDR3: TGCGCCAGCAGGCAGGGACTGACCGGGGAGCTGTTTTTT. This encodes CASRQGLTGELFF. Combining the CDR3 with reference TRBV5-1 and TRBJ2-2 gives the whole variable domain KAGVTQTPRYLIKTRGQQVTLSCSPISGHRSVSWYQQTPGQGLQFLFEYFSETQRNKGNFPGRFSGRQFSNSRSEMNVSTLELGDSALYLCASRQGLTGELFFGEGSRLTVL.

This rearrangement joins TRBV13 to TRBJ2-7, with TRBD2 matching 10 bases. V gave up 4 bases and J gave up 0 bases; unmatched junction bases: 6. Germline V lookup: CDR1 PRHDT, CDR2 FYEKMQ (reference sequence). This CDR3 has 16 residues. The CDR3 region is CASSSRLAGSSYEQYF. The CDR3 coding sequence is TGTGCCAGCAGCTCCCGACTAGCGGGCTCCTCCTACGAGCAGTACTTC.

This clone was seen only once. The chain carries TRBV29-1 and TRBJ2-7; D is possibly TRBD2 (5 bases). Germline CDR1 is SQVTM and CDR2 is ANQGSEA. With 6 bases removed from V and 3 bases from J, the gap between germline ends came to 12 bases. The CDR3 contains 12 residues. CDR3: CSVITGNYEQYF. CDR3 in DNA: TGCAGCGTAATTACCGGGAACTACGAGCAGTACTTC.

This clone was seen once. V and J are TRBV5-4 and TRBJ2-1, with a tentative D call TRBD1 (6 bases). This CDR3 has 17 residues. V was shortened by 4 bases and J by 1 base, with 18 bases between the two germline ends. The V gene's germline CDR1 is SGHNT and CDR2 YYREEE (reference sequence). Here the CDR3 DNA reads TGTGCCAGCAGCCCAGGGGCGCACAGTAGGTCCTACAATGAGCAGTTCTTC. It codes for CASSPGAHSRSYNEQFF.

This clone came up a few times. The rearrangement joins TRBV18 to TRBJ1-2; TRBD1 agrees at 9 bases. The V and J ends lost 0 bases and 7 bases, in that order; junction bases with no gene match: 3. The CDR3 loop spans 14 amino acids. The germline V gene encodes CDR1 KGHSH and CDR2 LQKENI. The CDR3 DNA sequence: TGTGCCAGCTCACCACCGGGACAGGGCCTTGGCTACACCTTC. It translates to CASSPPGQGLGYTF.

The chain employs TRBV29-1 and TRBJ2-1, with TRBD1 identical over 7 bases. This CDR3 is built from 13 residues. CDR1 is SQVTM, CDR2 ANQGSEA, per germline. Germline trimming cut 8 bases from V and 5 bases from J; bases unmatched to any gene: 9. The CDR3 DNA is TGCAGCACCCAGACAGGGTGGAACAATGAGCAGTTCTTC. Translating gives CSTQTGWNNEQFF.

This clone was found a few times. CDR3 protein: CASSYSGVGGYTF. The CDR3 nucleotides read TGTGCCAGCAGTTATTCGGGGGTTGGTGGCTACACCTTC. The chain has TRBV6-5 and TRBJ1-2; tentatively, D is TRBD1 (5 bases). CDR3 size: 13 residues. Trimming removed 3 bases from V and 7 bases from J, with 12 bases in between. Germline V gene data show CDR1 as MNHEY and CDR2 as SVGAGI.

The chain recombines TRBV7-8 with TRBJ2-5; 7 bases line up with TRBD1. The CDR3 extends over 14 amino acids. Germline V lookup: CDR1 SGHVS, CDR2 FQNEAQ. After removal of 5 bases from V and 2 bases from J, the junction contained 5 bases not matched to a gene. CDR3 DNA: TGTGCCAGCAGCGCAATGGGACAGCAAGAGACCCAGTACTTC. Encoded protein: CASSAMGQQETQYF.

This clone was recorded only once. The rearrangement joins TRBV9 to TRBJ2-3; D is perhaps TRBD1 (6 bases). The V gene lost 1 base and the J gene lost 7 bases, with 22 bases spanning the gap. The CDR3 has 17 residues. Germline CDR1 reads SGDLS; CDR2 reads YYNGEE. The CDR3 loop is CASSVPQTPQGGNTQYF. CDR3 in DNA: TGTGCCAGCAGCGTACCCCAAACCCCACAGGGTGGGAATACGCAGTATTTT.

CDR3 bases: TGTGCCACCAGTAGCGGGGGCACAGATACGCAGTATTTT. It encodes CATSSGGTDTQYF. The chain employs TRBV24-1 and TRBJ2-3; 7 bases agree with TRBD2. The germline gives CDR1 KGHDR, CDR2 SFDVKD. Trimming at V came to 6 bases and at J to 1 base, leaving 0 bases not matched to a gene. The CDR3 extends over 13 amino acids.

V usage is TRBV11-2 and J usage is TRBJ1-3; a possible D gene is TRBD1 (5 bases). CDR3 size: 14 residues. Trimming cost V 4 bases and J 6 bases, with 13 bases left between them. Looked up from germline, CDR1 is SGHAT and CDR2 is FQNNGV. The CDR3 nucleotides are TGTGCCAGCAGCTCAGCGACAGCGTTAAACACCATATATTTT. This encodes CASSSATALNTIYF. Based on the CDR3 plus reference TRBV11-2 and TRBJ1-3, the full variable domain is EAGVAQSPRYKIIEKRQSVAFWCNPISGHATLYWYQQILGQGPKLLIQFQNNGVVDDSQLPKDRFSAERLKGVDSTLKIQPAKLEDSAVYLCASSSATALNTIYFGEGSWLTVV.

V usage is TRBV28 and J usage is TRBJ2-2; a weak D match, TRBD2 (6 bases). This CDR3 is 16 amino acids long. Germline values: CDR1 MDHEN, CDR2 SYDVKM. V lost 1 base and J lost 6, with 15 bases in between. CDR3 sequence: CASSLFMGGRPGELFF. CDR3 nucleotide sequence: TGTGCCAGCAGTTTATTCATGGGGGGACGCCCCGGGGAGCTGTTTTTT.

J is TRBJ1-5 and V is TRBV7-2; no reliable D call. Germline V lookup: CDR1 SGHTA, CDR2 FQGNSA. Trimming removed 5 bases from V and 3 bases from J, with 11 bases in between. The CDR3 covers 14 residues. The CDR3 nucleotides read TGTGCCAGCAGCCAACGTGGAGACAATCAGCCCCAGCATTTT. This sequence encodes CASSQRGDNQPQHF. Drawing the rest from reference TRBV7-2 and TRBJ1-5, the complete variable domain is GAGVSQSPSNKVTEKGKDVELRCDPISGHTALYWYRQSLGQGLEFLIYFQGNSAPDKSGLPSDRFSAERTGGSVSTLTIQRTQQEDSAVYLCASSQRGDNQPQHFGDGTRLSIL.

About this clone itself: Being one base from a much bigger clone, this may be a read error. The chain recombines TRBV2 with TRBJ2-7; D not certain. In germline, CDR1 is SNHLY, CDR2 FYNNEI. CDR3 length: 11 residues. The V end lost 5 bases, the J end lost 2 bases, and 4 bases lay between the germline ends. The CDR3 nucleotides read TGTGCCAGCAGTCCCACCTACGAGCAGTACTTC. This codes for CASSPTYEQYF.